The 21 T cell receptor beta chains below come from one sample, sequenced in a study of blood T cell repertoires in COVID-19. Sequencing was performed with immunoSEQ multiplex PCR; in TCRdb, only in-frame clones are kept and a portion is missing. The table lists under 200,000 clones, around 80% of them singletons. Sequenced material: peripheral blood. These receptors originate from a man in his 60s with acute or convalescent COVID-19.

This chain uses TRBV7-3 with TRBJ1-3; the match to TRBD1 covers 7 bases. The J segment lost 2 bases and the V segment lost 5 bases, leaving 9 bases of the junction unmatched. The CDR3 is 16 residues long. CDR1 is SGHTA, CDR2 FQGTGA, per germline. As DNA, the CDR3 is TGTGCCAGCAGCCTGGAGGGACAGTCGCCTGGAAACACCATATATTTT. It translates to CASSLEGQSPGNTIYF.

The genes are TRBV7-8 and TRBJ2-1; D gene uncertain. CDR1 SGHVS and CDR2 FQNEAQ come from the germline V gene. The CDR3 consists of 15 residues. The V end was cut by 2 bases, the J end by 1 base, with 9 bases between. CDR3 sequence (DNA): TGTGCCAGCAGCTTACTTCCTAGTTCCTACAATGAGCAGTTCTTC. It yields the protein CASSLLPSSYNEQFF.

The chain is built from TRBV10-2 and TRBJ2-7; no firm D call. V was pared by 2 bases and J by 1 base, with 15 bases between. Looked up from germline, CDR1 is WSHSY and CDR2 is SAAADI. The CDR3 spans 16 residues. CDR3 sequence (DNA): TGCGCCAGCAGTGAGGTTATTACAGTACCTTCCTACGAGCAGTACTTC. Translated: CASSEVITVPSYEQYF.

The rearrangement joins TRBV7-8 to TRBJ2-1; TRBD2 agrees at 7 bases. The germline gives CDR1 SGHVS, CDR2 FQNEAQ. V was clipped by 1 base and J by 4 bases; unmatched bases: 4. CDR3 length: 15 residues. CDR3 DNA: TGTGCCAGCAGCTTAGGGGGAGGGATGTACAATGAGCAGTTCTTC. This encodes CASSLGGGMYNEQFF. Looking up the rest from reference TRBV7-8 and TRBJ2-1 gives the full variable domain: GAGVSQSPRYKVAKRGQDVALRCDPISGHVSLFWYQQALGQGPEFLTYFQNEAQLDKSGLPSDRFFAERPEGSVSTLKIQRTQQEDSAVYLCASSLGGGMYNEQFFGPGTRLTVL.

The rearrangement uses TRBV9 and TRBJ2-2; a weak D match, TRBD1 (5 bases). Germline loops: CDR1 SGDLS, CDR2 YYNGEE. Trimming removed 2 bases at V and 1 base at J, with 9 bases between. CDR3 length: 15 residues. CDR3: CASSVATGNTGELFF. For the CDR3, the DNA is TGTGCCAGCAGCGTCGCAACAGGGAACACCGGGGAGCTGTTTTTT.

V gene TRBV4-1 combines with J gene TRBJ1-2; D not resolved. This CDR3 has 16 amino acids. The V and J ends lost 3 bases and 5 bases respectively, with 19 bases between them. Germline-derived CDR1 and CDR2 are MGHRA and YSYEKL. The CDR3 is CASSHGWSSDGYGYTF. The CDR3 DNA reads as TGCGCCAGCAGCCACGGGTGGAGTTCGGATGGGTATGGCTACACCTTC.

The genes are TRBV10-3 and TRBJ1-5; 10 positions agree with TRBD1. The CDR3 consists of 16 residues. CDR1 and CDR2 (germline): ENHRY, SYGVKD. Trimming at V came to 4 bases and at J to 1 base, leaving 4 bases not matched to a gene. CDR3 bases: TGTGCCATCAGTGGACAGGGGGCTGGGAGCAATCAGCCCCAGCATTTT. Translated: CAISGQGAGSNQPQHF.

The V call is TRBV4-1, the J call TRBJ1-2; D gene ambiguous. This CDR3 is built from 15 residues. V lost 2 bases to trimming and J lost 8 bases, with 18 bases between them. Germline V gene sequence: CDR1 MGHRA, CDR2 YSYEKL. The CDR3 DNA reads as TGCGCCAGCAGCCAACCCCGTAGCGGGCCCGGCGGCTACACCTTC. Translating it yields CASSQPRSGPGGYTF.

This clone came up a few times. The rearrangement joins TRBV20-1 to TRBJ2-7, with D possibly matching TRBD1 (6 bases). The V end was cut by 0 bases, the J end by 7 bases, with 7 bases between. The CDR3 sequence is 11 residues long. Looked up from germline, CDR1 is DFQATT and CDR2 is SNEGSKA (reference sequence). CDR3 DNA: TGCAGTGCTAGAGAAGACAGGGAGCAGTACTTC. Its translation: CSAREDREQYF.

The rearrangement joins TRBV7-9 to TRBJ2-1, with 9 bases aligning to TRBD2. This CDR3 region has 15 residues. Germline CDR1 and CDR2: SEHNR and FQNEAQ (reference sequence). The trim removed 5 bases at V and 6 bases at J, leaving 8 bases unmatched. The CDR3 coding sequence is TGTGCCAGCAGCCACCTAGCGGGGCAGGGCAATGAGCAGTTCTTC. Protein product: CASSHLAGQGNEQFF. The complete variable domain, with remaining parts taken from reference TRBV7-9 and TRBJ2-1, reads DTGVSQNPRHKITKRGQNVTFRCDPISEHNRLYWYRQTLGQGPEFLTYFQNEAQLEKSRLLSDRFSAERPKGSFSTLEIQRTEQGDSAMYLCASSHLAGQGNEQFFGPGTRLTVL.

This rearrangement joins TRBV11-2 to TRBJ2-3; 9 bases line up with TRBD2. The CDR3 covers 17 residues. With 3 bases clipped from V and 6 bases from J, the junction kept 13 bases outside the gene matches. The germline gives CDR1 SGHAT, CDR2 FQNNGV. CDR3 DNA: TGTGCCAGCAGCTTCTCCCCGGGAGCGGGGGGCAGCGATACGCAGTATTTT. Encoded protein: CASSFSPGAGGSDTQYF.

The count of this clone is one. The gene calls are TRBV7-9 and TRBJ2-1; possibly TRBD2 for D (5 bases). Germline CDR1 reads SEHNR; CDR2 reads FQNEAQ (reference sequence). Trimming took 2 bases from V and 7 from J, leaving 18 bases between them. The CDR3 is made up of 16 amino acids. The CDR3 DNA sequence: TGTGCCAGCAGCTTAACTGGTGGGAGAGGCGGTAATGAGCAGTTCTTC. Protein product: CASSLTGGRGGNEQFF.

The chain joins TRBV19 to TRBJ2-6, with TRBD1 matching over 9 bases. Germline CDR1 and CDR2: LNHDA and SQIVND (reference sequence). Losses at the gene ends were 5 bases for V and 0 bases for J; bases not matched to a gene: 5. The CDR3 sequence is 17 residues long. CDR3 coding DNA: TGTGCCAGTAGTCCTGGGACAGGGATCTCTGGGGCCAACGTCCTGACTTTC. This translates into CASSPGTGISGANVLTF.

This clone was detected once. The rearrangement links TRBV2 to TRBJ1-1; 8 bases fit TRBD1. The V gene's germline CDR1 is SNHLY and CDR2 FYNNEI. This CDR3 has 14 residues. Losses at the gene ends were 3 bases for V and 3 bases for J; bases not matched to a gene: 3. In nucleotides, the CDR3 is TGTGCCAGCAGTGATGGACAGGGTCACACTGAAGCTTTCTTT. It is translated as CASSDGQGHTEAFF.

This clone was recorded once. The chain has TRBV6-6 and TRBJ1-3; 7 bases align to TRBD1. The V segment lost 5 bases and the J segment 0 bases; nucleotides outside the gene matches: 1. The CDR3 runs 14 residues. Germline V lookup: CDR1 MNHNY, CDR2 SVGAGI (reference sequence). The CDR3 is CASSPGGSGNTIYF. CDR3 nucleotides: TGTGCCAGCAGTCCAGGGGGCTCTGGAAACACCATATATTTT.

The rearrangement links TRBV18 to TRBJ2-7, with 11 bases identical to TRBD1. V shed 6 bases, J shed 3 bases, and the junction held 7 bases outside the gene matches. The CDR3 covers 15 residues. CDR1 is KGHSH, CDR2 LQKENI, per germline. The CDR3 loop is CASSLEGQGGYEQYF. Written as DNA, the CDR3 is TGTGCCAGCTCGTTGGAGGGACAGGGGGGCTACGAGCAGTACTTC.

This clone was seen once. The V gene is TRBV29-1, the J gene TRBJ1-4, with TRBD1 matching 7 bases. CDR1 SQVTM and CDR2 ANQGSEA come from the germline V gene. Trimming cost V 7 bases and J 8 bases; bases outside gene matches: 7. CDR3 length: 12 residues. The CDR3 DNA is TGCAGCGCCCTACAGGGGAGCGAAAAACTGTTTTTT. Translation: CSALQGSEKLFF.

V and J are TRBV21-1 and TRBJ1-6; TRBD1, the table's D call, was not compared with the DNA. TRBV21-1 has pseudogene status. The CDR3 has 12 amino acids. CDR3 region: CASGRNNSPLHF. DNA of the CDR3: TGTGCCAGCGGGCGAAATAATTCACCCCTCCACTTT.

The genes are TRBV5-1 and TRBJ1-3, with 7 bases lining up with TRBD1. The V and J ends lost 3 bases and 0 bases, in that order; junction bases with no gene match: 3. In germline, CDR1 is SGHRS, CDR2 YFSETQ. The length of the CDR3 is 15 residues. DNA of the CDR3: TGCGCCAGCAGCTCTACAGGGGTCTCTGGAAACACCATATATTTT. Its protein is CASSSTGVSGNTIYF.

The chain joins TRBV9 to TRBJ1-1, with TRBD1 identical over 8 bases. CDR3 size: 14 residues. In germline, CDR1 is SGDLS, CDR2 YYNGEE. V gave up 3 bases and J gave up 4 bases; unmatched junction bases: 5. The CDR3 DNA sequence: TGTGCCAGCAGCGGGGACAGGATGAGCACTGAAGCTTTCTTT. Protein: CASSGDRMSTEAFF. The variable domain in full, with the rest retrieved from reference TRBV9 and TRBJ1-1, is DSGVTQTPKHLITATGQRVTLRCSPRSGDLSVYWYQQSLDQGLQFLIQYYNGEERAKGNILERFSAQQFPDLHSELNLSSLELGDSALYFCASSGDRMSTEAFFGQGTRLTVV.

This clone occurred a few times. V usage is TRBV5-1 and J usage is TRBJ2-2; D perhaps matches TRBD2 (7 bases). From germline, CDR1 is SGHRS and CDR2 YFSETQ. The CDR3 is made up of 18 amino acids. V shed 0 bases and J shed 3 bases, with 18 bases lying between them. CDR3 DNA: TGCGCCAGCAGCTTGGACCCGAACCGGGGGGCGTACACCGGGGAGCTGTTTTTT. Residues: CASSLDPNRGAYTGELFF.